This T cell receptor (beta chain) was sequenced in a study of blood T cell repertoires in COVID-19. For the study at large: Donors in the United States, Italy and Spain gave samples during acute or convalescent COVID-19. Sample material is recorded as cDNA or gDNA derived from T cells, B-cell-depleted T cells, or PBMCs.

CDR3 length equals 14 residues. Germline CDR1 is SEHNR and CDR2 is FQNEAQ (reference sequence). V shed 5 bases and J 2 bases; nucleotides not matched to a gene: 2. Authors' processing steps: Amplified reference gene primers provided the basis for estimating nucleated cell counts. Produced via immunoSEQ multiplex PCR; TCRdb's table is partial and in-frame only. V and J calls and clone size are copied from that table; D and trimming were computed from the DNA. The table shows 70,000 or so clones, with 88% occurring only once. The rearrangement uses TRBV7-9 and TRBJ1-5, with TRBD1 identical over 8 bases. The sequence was collected from a human donor in a cohort sampled during active COVID-19. Material for sequencing was peripheral blood. The CDR3 here is CASSPGQGNQPQHF. The CDR3 DNA is TGTGCCAGCAGCCCGGGACAGGGCAATCAGCCCCAGCATTTT.